The rows below give T cell receptor beta chains drawn from one sample of a study of cytomegalovirus exposure and HLA in healthy donors. The data were produced by immunoSEQ multiplex PCR, yet TCRdb's version contains in-frame clones alone and is incomplete. The data include 150,000 or so clones; the top ten clones carry under 2%. The sample taken for sequencing was PBMCs. The receptors were sampled from a woman aged 50 to 60 in good health and CMV-seronegative. Each CDR3 is given with its conserved first and last residue. Fields, in order: J gene, D gene, V gene, CDR3 DNA, CDR3 protein. A D gene is named only where the DNA matches it firmly.

>TRBJ1-2|TRBD1|TRBV27
TGTGCCAGCAGTCCCCGGACAGGAGGGAACTATGGCTACACCTTC
CASSPRTGGNYGYTF
>TRBJ2-3|NA|TRBV7-9
TGTGCCAGCAGCCCCTACCCTAGCGGCACAGATACGCAGTATTTT
CASSPYPSGTDTQYF
>TRBJ1-2|NA|TRBV5-6
TGTGCCGGCAGCTTGGGCAGGGAGGTGGGGAGTGCTAACTATGGCTACACCTTC
CAGSLGREVGSANYGYTF
>TRBJ2-1|TRBD2|TRBV5-1
TGCGCCAGCAGCTTGGAGGGGACTATCAATGAGCAGTTCTTC
CASSLEGTINEQFF
>TRBJ1-1|TRBD1|TRBV19
TGTGCCAGTGAGGGACAGCGGAACACTGAAGCTTTCTTT
CASEGQRNTEAFF
>TRBJ2-7|NA|TRBV5-1
TGCGCCAGCAGCTCCCCCGGCGGGACTCTCTCCAAGCAGTACTTC
CASSSPGGTLSKQYF
>TRBJ2-3|NA|TRBV20-1
TGCAGTGCAGAGGCGCAAGATACGCAGTATTTT
CSAEAQDTQYF
>TRBJ2-5|NA|TRBV18
TGTGCCAGCTCACCAGAATCGGGAGAGACCCAGTACTTC
CASSPESGETQYF
>TRBJ2-1|TRBD1|TRBV30
TGTGCCTGTCCGAGACAGGGGACTTACAATGAGCAGTTCTTC
CACPRQGTYNEQFF
>TRBJ1-1|NA|TRBV19
TGTGCCAGTCAGGTTAGCAGGGGAACTGAAGCTTTCTTT
CASQVSRGTEAFF
>TRBJ1-1|TRBD1|TRBV30
TGTGCCTGGAGCCCCCACAGGGGAGACACTGAAGCTTTCTTT
CAWSPHRGDTEAFF
>TRBJ2-7|TRBD1|TRBV9
TGTGCCAGCAGTTCTGGACAGGACAGCTCCTACGAGCAGTACTTC
CASSSGQDSSYEQYF
>TRBJ1-1|TRBD1|TRBV5-1
TGCGCCAGCAGCTTGGCGGACAGGGAGTCGGCTGAAGCTTTCTTT
CASSLADRESAEAFF
>TRBJ2-2|TRBD1|TRBV7-9
TGTGCCAGCAGCTCCGGGACAGGGCGTACCGGGGAGCTGTTTTTT
CASSSGTGRTGELFF
>TRBJ2-3|NA|TRBV7-9
TGTGCCAGCACCTTGGCACCCACAGATACGCAGTATTTT
CASTLAPTDTQYF
>TRBJ2-7|NA|TRBV28
TGTGCCAGCAGTTTAGTCGTGAGGCGGGGATGGGACTTC
CASSLVVRRGWDF
>TRBJ2-2|TRBD2|TRBV19
TGTGCCAGTAGTCTTTTTAGCGGGGGAGAAAATACCGGGGAGCTGTTTTTT
CASSLFSGGENTGELFF
>TRBJ1-2|NA|TRBV29-1
TGCAGCGTTGTACAGGGAAGTGGCTACACCTTC
CSVVQGSGYTF
>TRBJ2-7|TRBD1|TRBV27
TGTGCCAGCAGTTCACCCACAGGGGAAAGCTACGAGCAGTACTTC
CASSSPTGESYEQYF
>TRBJ1-1|NA|TRBV9
TGTGCCAGCAGCGAAGCGCGAGCTGAAGCTTTCTTT
CASSEARAEAFF
>TRBJ1-2|NA|TRBV15
TGTGCCACCAGCAGAGATGGAGCAACGGATGGCTACACCTTC
CATSRDGATDGYTF
>TRBJ1-1|TRBD1|TRBV5-1
TGCGCCAGCAGCTTGGCAGGGGGAGGCACTGAAGCTTTCTTT
CASSLAGGGTEAFF
>TRBJ2-7|TRBD1|TRBV5-1
TGCGCCAGCAGCCTAGACAGGGGGTCCTACGAGCAGTACTTC
CASSLDRGSYEQYF
>TRBJ2-7|TRBD1|TRBV9
TGTGCCAGCAGCGTAGGGGGACAGGGGACAGTCTACGAGCAGTACTTC
CASSVGGQGTVYEQYF
>TRBJ1-2|NA|TRBV6-1
TGTGCCAGCAGAGGACTTGGCGAAGGCTATGGCTACACCTTC
CASRGLGEGYGYTF
>TRBJ1-1|TRBD1|TRBV5-1
TGCGCCAGCAGCTTCAACAGGGGATCCACTGAAGCTTTCTTT
CASSFNRGSTEAFF
>TRBJ2-2|NA|TRBV28
TGTGCCAGCATCGCGGGACAGCACACCGGGGAGCTGTTTTTT
CASIAGQHTGELFF
>TRBJ1-1|NA|TRBV11-2
TGTGCCAGCAGCCCGTTAAAGAACACTGAAGCTTTCTTT
CASSPLKNTEAFF
>TRBJ2-2|NA|TRBV28
TGTGCCAGCACCCGACAGTGGGCCCCAAACACCGGGGAGCTGTTTTTT
CASTRQWAPNTGELFF
>TRBJ2-7|TRBD2|TRBV5-1
TGCGCCAGCAGCTTAGCACTAGCGGGAGGGTACGAGCAGTACTTC
CASSLALAGGYEQYF
>TRBJ1-2|TRBD1|TRBV11-2
TGTGCCAGTAGCTTAGTCGGACAGGGTAGTGATGGCTACACCTTC
CASSLVGQGSDGYTF
>TRBJ2-5|TRBD2|TRBV4-1
TGCGCCAGCAGCCAGGGGCTAGCGGGAGGTGGAGAGACCCAGTACTTC
CASSQGLAGGGETQYF
>TRBJ1-5|NA|TRBV28
TGTGCCAGCAGTTTATGGGACTATTATAGCAATCAGCCCCAGCATTTT
CASSLWDYYSNQPQHF
>TRBJ1-5|NA|TRBV28
TGTGCCAGCCTCCCAGGGGTCGGCAATCAGCCCCAGCATTTT
CASLPGVGNQPQHF
>TRBJ1-6|NA|TRBV30
TGTGCCTGGAGTCTAGGCAATTCACCCCTCCACTTT
CAWSLGNSPLHF
>TRBJ2-1|TRBD2|TRBV9
TGTGCCAGCAGCGTTACTAGCGGGAGGGCCAATGAGCAGTTCTTC
CASSVTSGRANEQFF
>TRBJ1-2|TRBD1|TRBV11-2
TGTGCCAGCAGCCCCCGACAGGGCGATTATGGCTACACCTTC
CASSPRQGDYGYTF
>TRBJ2-7|NA|TRBV7-9
TGTGCCAGCAGTTCCGGGATCAACTCCTACGAGCAGTACTTC
CASSSGINSYEQYF
>TRBJ2-2|TRBD1|TRBV19
TGTGCCAGTAAACACAGGGGGCCCACCGGGGAGCTGTTTTTT
CASKHRGPTGELFF
>TRBJ1-1|TRBD1|TRBV20-1
TGCAGTGCTCCCCGGGACAGGAGGGTTTTCTTT
CSAPRDRRVFF
>TRBJ1-1|NA|TRBV28
TGTGCCAGCCGAACGGGGGGAGGGCACACTGAAGCTTTCTTT
CASRTGGGHTEAFF
>TRBJ1-2|NA|TRBV18
TGTGCCAGCTCCCCGGACGGGAATAACTATGGCTACACCTTC
CASSPDGNNYGYTF
>TRBJ2-5|NA|TRBV5-1
TGCGCCAGCAGCAGAGCGGATCAAGAGACCCAGTACTTC
CASSRADQETQYF
>TRBJ2-3|NA|TRBV4-2
TGTGCCAGCAGCCAAGATGGGGGCTTGAATTTGGGGTCTAGCACAGATACGCAGTATTTT
CASSQDGGLNLGSSTDTQYF
>TRBJ1-5|NA|TRBV19
TGTGCCAGTAGTACCTTCGAATACACAGACAGCAATCAGCCCCAGCATTTT
CASSTFEYTDSNQPQHF
>TRBJ2-5|NA|TRBV7-2
TGTGCCAGCAGCTTAGGGTTCCGGGAGACCCAGTACTTC
CASSLGFRETQYF
>TRBJ1-6|NA|TRBV7-9
TGTGCCAGCAGCTTAGTGGGGAGAGGTTCACCCCTCCACTTT
CASSLVGRGSPLHF
>TRBJ1-1|NA|TRBV9
TGTGCCAGCAGCGTACAGGCCCACACTGAAGCTTTCTTT
CASSVQAHTEAFF
>TRBJ2-1|TRBD2|TRBV4-2
TGTGCCAGCAGCCAAGATCTGGCGGGAGACCTCAATGAGCAGTTCTTC
CASSQDLAGDLNEQFF
>TRBJ2-7|NA|TRBV9
TGTGCCAGCAGCGTAGGTCCTGGGAGCTCCTACGAGCAGTACTTC
CASSVGPGSSYEQYF
>TRBJ1-2|NA|TRBV4-1
TGCGCCAGCAGCCAGGGGAGCTTTCGACGGGAAGCTAACTATGGCTACACCTTC
CASSQGSFRREANYGYTF
>TRBJ2-7|TRBD2|TRBV7-2
TGTGCCAGCAGCTTGGGGACTAGAGGTTACGAGCAGTACTTC
CASSLGTRGYEQYF
>TRBJ1-1|NA|TRBV30
TGTGCCTGGAGCGTTGACAGGCTGAACACTGAAGCTTTCTTT
CAWSVDRLNTEAFF
>TRBJ2-3|NA|TRBV20-1
TGCAGTGCCCTACTTCGAGATACGCAGTATTTT
CSALLRDTQYF